The 27 T cell receptor beta chains presented below share a single source sample, sequenced in a study of cytomegalovirus exposure and HLA in healthy donors. 60 Vbeta and 13 Jbeta primers were used in PCR. Here immunoSEQ multiplex PCR was the method, and the copy in TCRdb shows in-frame clones only, minus some. The data contain around 140,000 clones, about three quarters of them singletons. Sequenced sample: PBMCs. These receptors were taken from a woman under 30 in good health and CMV-seronegative.

The chain combines TRBV30 with TRBJ1-2, with 7 nucleotides matching TRBD1. The CDR3 spans 13 residues. Germline V gene lookup returns CDR1 GTSNPN and CDR2 SVGIG (reference sequence). With V trimmed by 7 bases and J by 1 base, 6 bases remained unmatched. CDR3 amino acids: CAFGQDLNYGYTF. CDR3 DNA: TGTGCCTTTGGACAGGATCTTAACTATGGCTACACCTTC.

This clone has a handful of counts. The V call is TRBV6-5, the J call TRBJ2-3; TRBD2 might be the D (5 bases). Germline CDR1 MNHEY, CDR2 SVGAGI. The CDR3 extends over 14 amino acids. The V and J ends lost 2 bases and 2 bases respectively, with 8 bases between them. The CDR3, as DNA: TGTGCCAGCAGTTACGCGGGCATCACAGATACGCAGTATTTT. Translating it yields CASSYAGITDTQYF.

V gene TRBV30 combines with J gene TRBJ2-2; 7 positions agree with TRBD2. The V segment lost 0 bases and the J segment 3 bases; nucleotides outside the gene matches: 10. Per the germline V gene, CDR1 is GTSNPN and CDR2 is SVGIG (reference sequence). The CDR3 is 17 amino acids. CDR3 coding DNA: TGTGCCTGGAGTGTAAGATACGGGAGGCCCCACACCGGGGAGCTGTTTTTT. This gives the protein CAWSVRYGRPHTGELFF.

This clone was seen more than once but under ten times. The V gene is TRBV27, the J gene TRBJ2-6; 7 bases line up with TRBD2. After removal of 6 bases from V and 2 bases from J, the junction contained 4 bases not matched to a gene. Germline CDR1 and CDR2: MNHEY and SMNVEV (reference sequence). CDR3 length: 15 residues. The DNA of the CDR3 is TGTGCCAGCAGCCCACTAGCGACTGGGGCCAACGTCCTGACTTTC. This encodes CASSPLATGANVLTF. Variable domain in full (rest from reference TRBV27 and TRBJ2-6): EAQVTQNPRYLITVTGKKLTVTCSQNMNHEYMSWYRQDPGLGLRQIYYSMNVEVTDKGDVPEGYKVSRKEKRNFPLILESPSPNQTSLYFCASSPLATGANVLTFGAGSRLTVL.

This clone was seen only once. The chain has TRBV6-1 and TRBJ1-2, with 7 bases aligning to TRBD1. Looked up from germline, CDR1 is MNHNS and CDR2 is SASEGT. J gave up 4 bases and V 5 bases, and 4 bases lay outside the gene matches. The CDR3 runs 13 residues. The CDR3 reads CASSRQGLYGYTF. In nucleotides, the CDR3 is TGTGCCAGCAGTAGACAGGGACTCTATGGCTACACCTTC.

The rearrangement joins TRBV7-2 to TRBJ2-3; tentatively, D is TRBD2 (5 bases). Deletions cut 1 base from V and 4 bases from J, with 9 bases between. There are 14 residues in the CDR3. Germline CDR1 reads SGHTA; CDR2 reads FQGNSA. The CDR3 spells CASSLGLAPDTQYF. For the CDR3, the DNA is TGTGCCAGCAGCTTAGGGCTAGCTCCAGATACGCAGTATTTT. Full variable domain (outside the CDR3, taken from reference TRBV7-2 and TRBJ2-3): GAGVSQSPSNKVTEKGKDVELRCDPISGHTALYWYRQSLGQGLEFLIYFQGNSAPDKSGLPSDRFSAERTGGSVSTLTIQRTQQEDSAVYLCASSLGLAPDTQYFGPGTRLTVL.

The rearrangement joins TRBV20-1 to TRBJ2-4, with D uncertain. Germline values: CDR1 DFQATT, CDR2 SNEGSKA (reference sequence). The CDR3 is 11 amino acids. V was pared by 5 bases and J by 0 bases, with 2 bases between. In nucleotides, the CDR3 is TGCAGTGCTCTAGCCAAAAACATTCAGTACTTC. This encodes CSALAKNIQYF.

This clone has only a few counts. J is TRBJ2-1 and V is TRBV16, with D unclear. Germline CDR1 KGHSY, CDR2 FQNENV. The V gene lost 0 bases and the J gene lost 8 bases, with 5 bases spanning the gap. CDR3 length: 12 amino acids. The CDR3 DNA is TGTGCCAGCAGCCAATCACGCGATGAGCAGTTCTTC. This gives the protein CASSQSRDEQFF.

CDR3 loop: CASITGQDRPNTEAFF. In DNA form, the CDR3 reads TGTGCCAGTATTACGGGACAGGATCGCCCGAACACTGAAGCTTTCTTT. V usage is TRBV19 and J usage is TRBJ1-1; 8 positions match TRBD1. Germline CDR1 reads LNHDA; CDR2 reads SQIVND (reference sequence). The CDR3 length is 16 residues. Germline trimming cut 7 bases from V and 1 base from J; bases unmatched to any gene: 11. Supplemented by reference TRBV19 and TRBJ1-1, the full variable domain reads DGGITQSPKYLFRKEGQNVTLSCEQNLNHDAMYWYRQDPGQGLRLIYYSQIVNDFQKGDIAEGYSVSREKKESFPLTVTSAQKNPTAFYLCASITGQDRPNTEAFFGQGTRLTVV.

The chain uses TRBV15 and TRBJ2-4, with a tentative D call TRBD2 (5 bases). Trimming left V 0 bases short and J 1 base short, with 13 bases between. Germline V gene lookup returns CDR1 LNHNV and CDR2 YYDKDF (reference sequence). CDR3 length equals 17 residues. The CDR3 here is CATSREPPTGAKNIQYF. The CDR3 nucleotides are TGTGCCACCAGCAGAGAACCCCCCACGGGGGCCAAAAACATTCAGTACTTC.

The CDR3 loop is CTSSFSGGHNTEAFF. In DNA, the CDR3 is TGTACCAGCAGCTTTAGTGGGGGCCATAACACTGAAGCTTTCTTT. V is TRBV7-2 and J is TRBJ1-1, with D perhaps matching TRBD1 (6 bases). The CDR3 is 15 amino acids. Germline CDR1 and CDR2: SGHTA and FQGNSA. V lost 3 bases to trimming and J lost 2 bases, with 13 bases between them. Drawing the rest from reference TRBV7-2 and TRBJ1-1, the complete variable domain is GAGVSQSPSNKVTEKGKDVELRCDPISGHTALYWYRQSLGQGLEFLIYFQGNSAPDKSGLPSDRFSAERTGGSVSTLTIQRTQQEDSAVYLCTSSFSGGHNTEAFFGQGTRLTVV.

This rearrangement joins TRBV5-4 to TRBJ2-5; TRBD2 aligns across 9 bases. V lost 4 bases and J lost 4; bases outside the gene matches: 8. There are 15 residues in the CDR3. Germline CDR1 reads SGHNT; CDR2 reads YYREEE (reference sequence). In nucleotides, the CDR3 is TGTGCCAGCAGCCCCTTAGCGGGAGAAGGAGAGACCCAGTACTTC. Residues: CASSPLAGEGETQYF.

This chain links TRBV7-6 with TRBJ1-3; D gene uncertain. Germline loops: CDR1 SGHVS, CDR2 FNYEAQ. V gave up 1 base and J gave up 1 base, with 8 bases separating them. The CDR3 runs to 15 residues. The CDR3 DNA sequence: TGTGCCAGCAGCTTAGAACCCAGGTCTGGAAACACCATATATTTT. This translates into CASSLEPRSGNTIYF.

V and J are TRBV5-6 and TRBJ2-7; possible D gene TRBD2, 5 bases. CDR3 length equals 14 residues. V dropped 1 base and J dropped 3 bases, with 11 bases sitting between them. The V gene's germline CDR1 is SGHDT and CDR2 YYEEEE. The CDR3 loop is CASSLLVGVYEQYF. CDR3 sequence (DNA): TGTGCCAGCAGCTTGCTCGTCGGGGTCTACGAGCAGTACTTC.

The genes are TRBV6-5 and TRBJ2-7, with 8 bases fitting TRBD2. Trimming removed 2 bases from V and 2 bases from J; junction bases left unmatched: 8. The CDR3 runs 16 residues. Germline V lookup: CDR1 MNHEY, CDR2 SVGAGI. Here the CDR3 reads CASSYGGSGNPYEQYF. For the CDR3, the DNA is TGTGCCAGCAGTTACGGCGGTAGCGGGAATCCCTACGAGCAGTACTTC.

The V and J genes are TRBV18 and TRBJ2-5; no clear D. The CDR3 consists of 11 residues. In germline, CDR1 is KGHSH, CDR2 LQKENI. Between the trimmed V and J ends, which lost 6 bases and 3 bases, there was a span of 5 bases. The CDR3, as DNA: TGTGCCAGCTCTGCGGAAGAGACCCAGTACTTC. Protein sequence: CASSAEETQYF.

The V call is TRBV27, the J call TRBJ2-3; 7 bases match TRBD2. This CDR3 has 16 residues. The germline V gene has CDR1 MNHEY and CDR2 SMNVEV (reference sequence). After removal of 4 bases from V and 4 bases from J, the junction contained 11 bases not matched to a gene. The CDR3 reads CASSYAVGLAADTQYF. The DNA for the CDR3 is TGTGCCAGCAGTTACGCGGTGGGGCTAGCGGCAGATACGCAGTATTTT.

The rearrangement joins TRBV14 to TRBJ1-2; no definite D call. The CDR3 has 16 amino acids. CDR1 is SGHDN, CDR2 FVKESK, per germline. Trimming left V 3 bases short and J 0 bases short, with 14 bases between. The CDR3: CASSQSAKPTNYGYTF. In DNA form, the CDR3 reads TGTGCCAGCAGCCAGTCAGCGAAACCTACTAACTATGGCTACACCTTC.

The chain links TRBV5-1 to TRBJ2-1; weak D call: TRBD2 (6 bases). CDR3 size: 13 residues. The V and J ends lost 8 bases and 3 bases respectively, with 12 bases between them. Germline V gives CDR1 SGHRS, CDR2 YFSETQ. In nucleotides, the CDR3 is TGCGCCAGTTCAGGAGGGAACTACAATGAGCAGTTCTTC. Amino acid sequence: CASSGGNYNEQFF.

The chain recombines TRBV18 with TRBJ1-2, with 10 bases aligning to TRBD1. The ends lost 5 bases at V and 3 bases at J; junction bases unmatched: 9. There are 16 residues in the CDR3. CDR1 and CDR2 from the germline V gene are KGHSH and LQKENI. CDR3 sequence reads: CASSRKTGGWDYGYTF. The DNA of the CDR3 is TGTGCCAGCTCAAGAAAGACAGGGGGCTGGGACTATGGCTACACCTTC.

The chain joins TRBV2 to TRBJ1-2; a possible D gene is TRBD1 (5 bases). The CDR3 totals 14 residues. The ends were cut back, 1 base at V and 6 bases at J, with 12 bases in the middle. Germline CDR1 reads SNHLY; CDR2 reads FYNNEI. CDR3 in amino acids: CASSEGRGEDGYTF. The CDR3 DNA is TGTGCCAGCAGTGAAGGAAGGGGCGAAGATGGCTACACCTTC.

The chain has TRBV19 and TRBJ1-1, with D possibly being TRBD1 (6 bases). This CDR3 is 15 amino acids long. Looked up from germline, CDR1 is LNHDA and CDR2 is SQIVND (reference sequence). V shed 3 bases and J shed 5 bases, with 16 bases lying between them. The chain's CDR3 is CASSMRERGGTEAFF. The CDR3 region has the DNA TGTGCCAGTAGTATGCGGGAAAGGGGGGGAACTGAAGCTTTCTTT.

The rearrangement uses TRBV5-4 and TRBJ2-7; D may be TRBD2 (6 bases). This CDR3 is built from 14 residues. Per the germline V gene, CDR1 is SGHNT and CDR2 is YYREEE (reference sequence). Trimming stripped 5 bases from V and 6 bases from J, with 18 bases between. This chain's CDR3 is CASSSRTGDIEQYF. The DNA for the CDR3 is TGTGCCAGCAGTTCCAGGACGGGAGACATCGAGCAGTACTTC. Using reference TRBV5-4 and TRBJ2-7 for the parts outside the CDR3, the full variable domain is ETGVTQSPTHLIKTRGQQVTLRCSSQSGHNTVSWYQQALGQGPQFIFQYYREEENGRGNFPPRFSGLQFPNYSSELNVNALELDDSALYLCASSSRTGDIEQYFGPGTRLTVT.

This chain connects TRBV5-6 to TRBJ2-2; D is unclear. In germline, CDR1 is SGHDT, CDR2 YYEEEE. Between the trimmed V and J ends, which lost 2 bases and 7 bases, there was a span of 3 bases. The CDR3 is 11 residues long. This chain's CDR3 is CASSFVGELFF. CDR3 nucleotides: TGTGCCAGCAGCTTCGTCGGGGAGCTGTTTTTT.

The V gene is TRBV7-2, the J gene TRBJ2-7, with D possibly being TRBD1 (5 bases). The V gene's germline CDR1 is SGHTA and CDR2 FQGNSA. V was shortened by 1 base and J by 1 base, with 17 bases between the two germline ends. The length of the CDR3 is 17 residues. The CDR3 DNA is TGTGCCAGCAGCTTAGGAGAGAACAGGCCTAATTCCTACGAGCAGTACTTC. Translating gives CASSLGENRPNSYEQYF.

The V and J genes are TRBV19 and TRBJ1-1, with D perhaps TRBD1 (6 bases). Germline CDR1 and CDR2: LNHDA and SQIVND (reference sequence). Trimming removed 4 bases from V and 10 bases from J, with 13 bases in between. The CDR3 runs to 12 residues. This chain's CDR3 is CASSTTGWGAFF. The CDR3 DNA reads TGTGCCAGTAGTACAACAGGGTGGGGAGCTTTCTTT.

CDR3 sequence (DNA): TGTGCCAGCAGCTTAGCCCCTTCCTACAATGAGCAGTTCTTC. Translation: CASSLAPSYNEQFF. The rearrangement links TRBV7-6 to TRBJ2-1; D uncertain. V was pared by 0 bases and J by 1 base, with 4 bases between. Germline assignment: CDR1 SGHVS and CDR2 FNYEAQ. The CDR3 runs 14 residues.